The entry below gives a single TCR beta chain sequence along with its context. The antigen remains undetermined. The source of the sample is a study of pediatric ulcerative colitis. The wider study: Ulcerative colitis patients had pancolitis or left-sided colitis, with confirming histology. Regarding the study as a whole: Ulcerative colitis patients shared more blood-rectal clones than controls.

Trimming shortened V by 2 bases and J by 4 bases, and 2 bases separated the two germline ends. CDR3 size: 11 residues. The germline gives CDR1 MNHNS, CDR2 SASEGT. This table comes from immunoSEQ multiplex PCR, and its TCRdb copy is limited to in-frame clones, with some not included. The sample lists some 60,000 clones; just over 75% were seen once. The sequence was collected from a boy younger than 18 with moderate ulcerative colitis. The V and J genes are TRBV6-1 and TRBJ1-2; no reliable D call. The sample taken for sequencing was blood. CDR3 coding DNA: TGTGCCAGCAGTGAACTCTATGGCTACACCTTC. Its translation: CASSELYGYTF.